This is a list of T cell receptor beta chains from one sample in a study of cytomegalovirus exposure and HLA in healthy donors. Profiled with immunoSEQ multiplex PCR; TCRdb holds only in-frame clones, not every one. Here the sample spans 150,000 or so clones, roughly 85% being singletons. The sequenced sample consisted of PBMCs. Every receptor here comes from a woman aged 18-29 years in good health and CMV-seronegative. Each CDR3 is given with its conserved first and last residue. Only part of the rows carry a size: once, few, many, or a class if the clone is expanded.

J: TRBJ2-3; V: TRBV28; size: .; CDR3: CASSSTSGVLQADTQYF
J: TRBJ2-1; V: TRBV2; size: once; CDR3: CASSGRGGAVGDEQFF
J: TRBJ1-2; V: TRBV19; size: .; CDR3: CASSLTCGYTF
J: TRBJ2-7; V: TRBV30; size: .; CDR3: CAWKRRGVRTYEQYF
J: TRBJ1-2; V: TRBV4-3; size: .; CDR3: CASSQRGTGDYGYTF
J: TRBJ2-3; V: TRBV11-3; size: .; CDR3: CASSLGQFQTDTQYF
J: TRBJ2-3; V: TRBV7-3; size: .; CDR3: CASSLTLAGGRTDTQYF
J: TRBJ2-2; V: TRBV6-5; size: .; CDR3: CASSSPGTGELFF
J: TRBJ2-4; V: TRBV18; size: .; CDR3: CASSSETNIQYF
J: TRBJ2-1; V: TRBV19; size: .; CDR3: CASSPLAGLDNEQFF
J: TRBJ1-5; V: TRBV2; size: .; CDR3: CASRVDRGWQPQHF
J: TRBJ1-3; V: TRBV9; size: .; CDR3: CASSGGTGAGNTIYF
J: TRBJ2-2; V: TRBV27; size: .; CDR3: CASSYFGGFTGELFF
J: TRBJ2-1; V: TRBV10-3; size: few; CDR3: CAISESYRRNEQFF
J: TRBJ1-5; V: TRBV28; size: .; CDR3: CASSGGAPGNQPQHF
J: TRBJ2-7; V: TRBV14; size: few; CDR3: CASSHPRTGGEQYF
J: TRBJ2-3; V: TRBV9; size: .; CDR3: CASSDRLAESTDTQYF
J: TRBJ2-7; V: TRBV29-1; size: .; CDR3: CSVEGGQGVWYEQYF
J: TRBJ2-5; V: TRBV27; size: once; CDR3: CASSQRGLGLETQYF
J: TRBJ1-1; V: TRBV5-4; size: .; CDR3: CASSSTANTEAFF
J: TRBJ2-5; V: TRBV5-1; size: .; CDR3: CASSLGGGEQYF
J: TRBJ2-1; V: TRBV6-5; size: .; CDR3: CASSMGLGKYNEQFF
J: TRBJ1-6; V: TRBV11-2; size: .; CDR3: CASSLDGQGINSPLHF
J: TRBJ2-7; V: TRBV4-3; size: few; CDR3: CASSQEWAGFSYEQYF
J: TRBJ2-7; V: TRBV5-1; size: few; CDR3: CASSPPPDRVYEQYF
J: TRBJ2-7; V: TRBV25-1; size: .; CDR3: CASSDRDYLSLRYF
J: TRBJ2-3; V: TRBV5-1; size: .; CDR3: CASSLAGAGGATDTQYF
J: TRBJ1-5; V: TRBV6-1; size: .; CDR3: CASTRRVREPQHF
J: TRBJ2-2; V: TRBV4-3; size: .; CDR3: CAREARFGAGELFF
J: TRBJ2-1; V: TRBV5-5; size: .; CDR3: CASQQGIYNEQFF
J: TRBJ1-1; V: TRBV28; size: .; CDR3: CASSSGQPTEAFF
J: TRBJ1-4; V: TRBV4-1; size: once; CDR3: CASRQGTGTTNEKLFF
J: TRBJ1-5; V: TRBV6-1; size: .; CDR3: CASSDPARGSNQPQHF
J: TRBJ2-1; V: TRBV4-1; size: .; CDR3: CASSLGLAAYNEQFF
J: TRBJ1-2; V: TRBV29-1; size: .; CDR3: CSVGDRSYGYTF
J: TRBJ1-4; V: TRBV4-3; size: few; CDR3: CASSQDHRTGTNEKLFF
J: TRBJ1-5; V: TRBV5-5; size: .; CDR3: CASSLGTGGSNQPQHF
J: TRBJ2-5; V: TRBV30; size: .; CDR3: CAWSVEWRAGQETQYF
J: TRBJ1-2; V: TRBV10-3; size: .; CDR3: CAISPSLWGGAGSNYGYTF
J: TRBJ1-2; V: TRBV6-1; size: .; CDR3: CASFEGVMGYTF
J: TRBJ2-3; V: TRBV7-9; size: .; CDR3: CASSHRLAGAPTDTQYF
J: TRBJ2-1; V: TRBV25-1; size: .; CDR3: CASSRGGKGAVDEQFF
J: TRBJ2-1; V: TRBV5-1; size: .; CDR3: CASSGGLAGSYNEQFF
J: TRBJ1-1; V: TRBV18; size: .; CDR3: CASSSGTGSTEAFF
J: TRBJ1-2; V: TRBV5-1; size: .; CDR3: CASSRGGNYGYTF
J: .; V: TRBV6-6; size: .; CDR3: CASSRPLTDKDEQYF
J: TRBJ2-5; V: TRBV19; size: .; CDR3: CASSIGTPYQETQYF
J: TRBJ2-5; V: TRBV7-7; size: .; CDR3: CASSLGLAGQETQYF
J: TRBJ2-5; V: TRBV29-1; size: .; CDR3: CSVDLLRGGETQYF
J: TRBJ2-2; V: TRBV10-3; size: .; CDR3: CAISDSGQGDTGELFF
J: TRBJ2-1; V: TRBV19; size: few; CDR3: CASSIRGGTSGNQFF
J: TRBJ2-7; V: TRBV6-5; size: .; CDR3: CASSRGTALEQYF
J: TRBJ2-1; V: TRBV11-2; size: .; CDR3: CASTSGRAVGEQFF
J: TRBJ2-5; V: TRBV5-1; size: .; CDR3: CASSQQGDQETQYF
J: TRBJ2-7; V: TRBV29-1; size: .; CDR3: CSALSPGQLYEQYF
J: TRBJ1-2; V: TRBV6-1; size: .; CDR3: CASSEYRGQTVLYGYTF
J: TRBJ2-3; V: TRBV7-3; size: once; CDR3: CASSPSAYSQDTQYF